This TCR beta chain derives from a study of cytomegalovirus exposure and HLA in healthy donors. Whole-study context: A data release that came early held approximately 85 million unique TCRs from HLA-typed donors.

V shed 6 bases and J shed 0 bases, with 11 bases lying between them. This CDR3 comprises 14 residues. Germline V CDR1 and CDR2: MDHEN, SYDVKM. PCR used 60 Vbeta primers and 13 Jbeta primers. TCRdb's table, derived via immunoSEQ multiplex PCR, lists solely in-frame clones and lacks some. Of roughly 97,000 clones in the sample, around 79% were seen once. The study, taken as a whole, reports: Accurate prediction of most subjects' HLA-A and HLA-B alleles from TCR beta sequences was reported. The authors later found TCR association rates varying by HLA locus, with DRB1 most and HLA-C fewest. Data from an earlier analysis indicated that most TCR beta V segments were productive either about 87% or about 30% of the time.

As concerns this clone: The antigen remains unidentified.

The chain recombines TRBV28 with TRBJ1-2, with D possibly being TRBD1 (5 bases). The sequenced sample consisted of PBMCs. The origin of this receptor is a man aged 55-75 years in good health and CMV-seropositive. Written as DNA, the CDR3 is TGTGCCAGCAGGGACACAGGTGCTAACTATGGCTACACCTTC. This sequence encodes CASRDTGANYGYTF.